Listed below are T cell receptor beta chains from one sample, sequenced in a study of CD4+ T cells in melanoma. TCRdb's copy holds only in-frame clones and misses some; the assay was immunoSEQ multiplex PCR. The sample holds approximately 6,200 clones; less than 70% are singletons and the top ten take about 23%. The sample taken for sequencing was cells from a culture (not recorded whether cultured in vitro). The receptors were gathered from a human donor with melanoma. The CDR3 runs from the conserved cysteine through the conserved F or W. Each record gives: V gene, CDR3 length, J gene, CDR3 protein.

v_gene: TRBV14
len: 16
j_gene: TRBJ2-2
CDR3aa: CASSSLAGGLDRELFF

v_gene: TRBV11-1
len: 11
j_gene: TRBJ2-7
CDR3aa: CASSPDNKQYF

v_gene: TRBV28
len: 13
j_gene: TRBJ2-5
CDR3aa: CASTSGFQETQYF

v_gene: TRBV10-3
len: 13
j_gene: TRBJ2-2
CDR3aa: CAISEGYTGELFF

v_gene: TRBV6-1
len: 14
j_gene: TRBJ2-7
CDR3aa: CASSEDSPPYEQYF

v_gene: TRBV12-3/TRBV12-4
len: 13
j_gene: TRBJ2-7
CDR3aa: CASSITGGYEQYF

v_gene: TRBV18
len: 15
j_gene: TRBJ2-7
CDR3aa: CASSPSTANSGEQYF

v_gene: TRBV11-2
len: 14
j_gene: TRBJ2-1
CDR3aa: CASSLDWEGTEQFF

v_gene: TRBV7-8
len: 18
j_gene: TRBJ2-5
CDR3aa: CASIDLRGEGAVPETQYF

v_gene: TRBV6-5
len: 11
j_gene: TRBJ1-1
CDR3aa: CASIPTAEAFF

v_gene: TRBV4-1
len: 12
j_gene: TRBJ1-1
CDR3aa: CASSRQGTEAFF

v_gene: TRBV10-3
len: 13
j_gene: TRBJ1-2
CDR3aa: CATMEAGGWGYTF

v_gene: TRBV28
len: 15
j_gene: TRBJ1-1
CDR3aa: CASSSTGGANTEAFF

v_gene: TRBV3-1/TRBV3-2
len: 13
j_gene: TRBJ2-1
CDR3aa: CASSQGFFDEQFF

v_gene: TRBV10-1
len: 12
j_gene: TRBJ2-2
CDR3aa: CASSELAGELFF

v_gene: TRBV28
len: 14
j_gene: TRBJ1-5
CDR3aa: CASSGIYSNQPQHF

v_gene: TRBV30
len: 14
j_gene: TRBJ1-4
CDR3aa: CAWSASGTNEKLFF

v_gene: TRBV30
len: 14
j_gene: TRBJ1-1
CDR3aa: CAWSALTPNTEAFF

v_gene: TRBV4-1
len: 16
j_gene: TRBJ2-2
CDR3aa: CASSHQGQTNTGELFF

v_gene: TRBV19
len: 15
j_gene: TRBJ1-1
CDR3aa: CASSIDPGGVTEAFF

v_gene: TRBV30
len: 14
j_gene: TRBJ1-2
CDR3aa: CAWSGWEDLYGYTF

v_gene: TRBV24-1
len: 12
j_gene: TRBJ1-1
CDR3aa: CATSDLQGEAFF

v_gene: TRBV12-3/TRBV12-4
len: 12
j_gene: TRBJ1-6
CDR3aa: CASRPGYSPLHF

v_gene: TRBV9
len: 15
j_gene: TRBJ1-6
CDR3aa: CASSAKGQGNSPLHF

v_gene: TRBV4-2
len: 13
j_gene: TRBJ1-1
CDR3aa: CASSARGGTEAFF

v_gene: TRBV10-2
len: 15
j_gene: TRBJ2-1
CDR3aa: CASSELSGGLGEQFF

v_gene: TRBV10-1
len: 15
j_gene: TRBJ1-1
CDR3aa: CASSGTRTSPTEAFF

v_gene: TRBV14
len: 13
j_gene: TRBJ2-1
CDR3aa: CASRPSSYNEQFF

v_gene: TRBV29-1
len: 12
j_gene: TRBJ2-1
CDR3aa: CSVAMGYGEQFF

v_gene: TRBV29-1
len: 15
j_gene: TRBJ1-2
CDR3aa: CSVPPDGIYNYGYTF

v_gene: TRBV5-4
len: 16
j_gene: TRBJ1-3
CDR3aa: CASSLAGASSGNTIYF

v_gene: TRBV19
len: 15
j_gene: TRBJ1-1
CDR3aa: CASSIGTGMNTEAFF

v_gene: TRBV25-1
len: 15
j_gene: TRBJ2-7
CDR3aa: CASSEDRRGQYEQYF

v_gene: TRBV6-1
len: 12
j_gene: TRBJ1-2
CDR3aa: CASSDSNYGYTF

v_gene: TRBV10-1
len: 13
j_gene: TRBJ2-1
CDR3aa: CASSDRTGPVQFF

v_gene: TRBV13
len: 16
j_gene: TRBJ1-1
CDR3aa: CASSQGLDRHGTEAFF

v_gene: TRBV5-8
len: 16
j_gene: TRBJ2-1
CDR3aa: CASSWQSSGDYNEQFF

v_gene: TRBV28
len: 15
j_gene: TRBJ2-3
CDR3aa: CASSFITGSTDTQYF